Below, 18 T cell receptor beta chains from the same sample are listed, as sequenced in a study of T cells in Graves' hyperthyroidism and ophthalmopathy. TCR beta CDR3 sequences were amplified from RNA transcripts. A first-round RT-PCR of the TCR CDR3 used the HTBI primer set. TCRdb itself ran the multiplex PCR reads through MiXCR, one entry per CDR3 protein. Seen here are around 360,000 distinct CDR3 sequences, 12% to 15% observed once, and the top ten hold 15% to 20%. Material for sequencing was blood. The receptors were gathered from a woman aged 60 to 75 with Graves' ophthalmopathy.

V is TRBV4-1 and J is TRBJ2-2; no firm D call. CDR3 length equals 15 residues. The V gene lost 0 bases and the J gene lost 5 bases, with 10 bases spanning the gap. Germline loops: CDR1 MGHRA, CDR2 YSYEKL. The CDR3 DNA reads TGCGCCAGCAGCCAAGATGAGCGAGGAACCGGGGAGCTGTTTTTT. This codes for CASSQDERGTGELFF.

The rearrangement links TRBV9 to TRBJ1-5; TRBD1 aligns across 8 bases. This CDR3 is 15 amino acids long. Germline CDR1 SGDLS, CDR2 YYNGEE. Unmatched junction bases numbered 6, after V lost 2 bases and J lost 5 bases. The CDR3 DNA reads TGTGCCAGCAGCGTGAGCGGACAGGGCCATCAGCCCCAGCATTTT. It codes for CASSVSGQGHQPQHF.

This clonotype was counted ten times or more. The genes are TRBV28 and TRBJ1-5; D call uncertain. CDR1 is MDHEN and CDR2 is SYDVKM in the germline V gene. Trimming left V 5 bases short and J 8 bases short, with 16 bases between. This CDR3 comprises 14 residues. Written as DNA, the CDR3 is TGTGCCAGCAGTCCCGGGGTCCGGGTCGAGCCCCAGCATTTT. It translates to CASSPGVRVEPQHF.

This sequence joins TRBV28 and TRBJ2-7; 9 nucleotides match TRBD2. The CDR3 covers 16 residues. Looked up from germline, CDR1 is MDHEN and CDR2 is SYDVKM. J was trimmed by 5 bases and V by 11 bases; bases with no gene match: 19. The CDR3 here is CAGIRTSGRIDDEQYF. CDR3 coding DNA: TGTGCCGGCATTCGTACAAGCGGGAGGATAGACGACGAGCAGTACTTC.

This clonotype came up a few times. A read error may be the cause here, since a much bigger clone is one base away. This rearrangement joins TRBV20-1 to TRBJ2-7; a weak D match, TRBD2 (5 bases). The CDR3 loop spans 12 amino acids. Germline V gene sequence: CDR1 DFQATT, CDR2 SNEGSKA (reference sequence). CDR3 in DNA: TGCAGTACTAGTGGGCACTCCTACGAGCAGTACTTC. Translated: CSTSGHSYEQYF.

Ten or more counts support this clonotype. The chain carries TRBV11-2 and TRBJ2-3; D is possibly TRBD1 or TRBD2 (5 bases each). This CDR3 comprises 15 residues. Trimming took 5 bases from V and 6 from J, leaving 18 bases between them. CDR1 is SGHAT, CDR2 FQNNGV, per germline. CDR3 sequence: CASSPGPELSDTQYF. DNA of the CDR3: TGTGCCAGCAGCCCGGGACCTGAATTATCGGATACGCAGTATTTT.

This clonotype was counted at least ten times. V usage is TRBV5-4 and J usage is TRBJ2-7; either TRBD1 or TRBD2 may supply D (5 bases each). Looked up from germline, CDR1 is SGHNT and CDR2 is YYREEE (reference sequence). CDR3 size: 14 residues. With 5 bases removed from V and 0 bases from J, the gap between germline ends came to 12 bases. The CDR3 region has the DNA TGTGCCAGCAGAAGGGACCTCCGCTCCTACGAGCAGTACTTC. It codes for CASRRDLRSYEQYF.

This clonotype was observed many times. This chain joins TRBV6-2 or TRBV6-3 and TRBJ1-2; tentative D call: TRBD1 (5 bases). CDR1 and CDR2 from the germline V gene are MNHEY and SVGEGT. The CDR3 sequence is 15 residues long. Trimming took off 0 bases at V and 8 bases at J, with 16 bases between the two ends. CDR3 sequence: CASSYSNRPRGGYTF. In DNA, the CDR3 is TGTGCCAGCAGTTACTCGAACAGGCCCCGAGGGGGCTACACCTTC.

This clonotype has at least ten counts. V is TRBV27 and J is TRBJ2-3, with D uncertain. The V gene lost 2 bases and the J gene lost 2 bases, with 11 bases spanning the gap. The CDR3 is 15 residues long. The germline V gene has CDR1 MNHEY and CDR2 SMNVEV (reference sequence). The CDR3 sequence is CASSLGRTYTDTQYF. CDR3 sequence (DNA): TGTGCCAGCAGTTTAGGGCGGACCTACACAGATACGCAGTATTTT.

The V call is TRBV10-1, the J call TRBJ2-2; 7 bases map to TRBD2. CDR3 length equals 14 residues. The V and J ends lost 6 bases and 3 bases, in that order; junction bases with no gene match: 4. Germline V gives CDR1 WNHNN, CDR2 SYGVQD (reference sequence). CDR3 loop: CASRRSGDTGELFF. Here the CDR3 DNA reads TGCGCCAGCAGGAGGAGCGGGGACACCGGGGAGCTGTTTTTT.

This clonotype was detected ten times or more. The chain is built from TRBV7-2 and TRBJ2-1, with D possibly TRBD1 on 5 matching bases. V lost 5 bases and J lost 7, with 18 bases in between. The CDR3 totals 15 residues. CDR1 is SGHTA and CDR2 is FQGNSA in the germline V gene. The CDR3 sequence: CASSLLSDSWNEQFF. CDR3 DNA: TGTGCCAGCAGCCTCCTTTCCGACAGTTGGAATGAGCAGTTCTTC.

This clonotype was recorded a few times. V gene TRBV20-1 combines with J gene TRBJ2-2; 14 bases line up with TRBD2. Per the germline V gene, CDR1 is DFQATT and CDR2 is SNEGSKA (reference sequence). The trim removed 3 bases at V and 7 bases at J, leaving 7 bases unmatched. CDR3 size: 16 residues. As DNA, the CDR3 is TGCAGTGCTAGGGGGACTAGCGGGAGTATGTTCGGGGAGCTGTTTTTT. Translated: CSARGTSGSMFGELFF.

This clonotype was seen ten or more times. This chain uses TRBV7-9 with TRBJ2-7; 9 bases fit TRBD2. After removal of 5 bases from V and 9 bases from J, the junction contained 5 bases not matched to a gene. Germline CDR1 reads SEHNR; CDR2 reads FQNEAQ (reference sequence). The CDR3 covers 12 residues. The CDR3 nucleotides are TGTGCCAGCAGCGCGGGGGGGATAGGGCAGTACTTC. It is translated as CASSAGGIGQYF.

The table lists this clonotype with many counts. The chain carries TRBV4-1 and TRBJ2-3; perhaps TRBD1 as D (5 bases). The germline V gene encodes CDR1 MGHRA and CDR2 YSYEKL. V shed 2 bases and J shed 0 bases, with 9 bases lying between them. The CDR3 runs 15 residues. The CDR3 region has the DNA TGCGCCAGCAGCCAAAGGACACCTAGCACAGATACGCAGTATTTT. Protein product: CASSQRTPSTDTQYF.

CDR3 in DNA: TGTGCCAGCAGTGGGTCGTACGGACCGACTTTCGGGCAGCCCCAGCATTTT. Translated, it gives CASSGSYGPTFGQPQHF. The chain is built from TRBV6-2 or TRBV6-3 and TRBJ1-5, with unresolved D. Germline CDR1 MNHEY, CDR2 SVGEGT. With 5 bases removed from V and 7 bases from J, the gap between germline ends came to 24 bases. The CDR3 covers 17 residues.

This clonotype has ten or more counts. The rearrangement links TRBV30 to TRBJ2-7; D perhaps matches TRBD2 (5 bases). Trimming took 1 base from V and 0 from J, leaving 7 bases between them. CDR1 is GTSNPN, CDR2 SVGIG, per germline (reference sequence). The CDR3 runs to 13 residues. This CDR3 reads CAWSEGSSYEQYF. The CDR3 region has the DNA TGTGCCTGGAGTGAAGGGAGCTCCTACGAGCAGTACTTC.

This clonotype has more than one count but fewer than ten. CDR3 coding DNA: TGCAGTGCTAGCAGGGTCGTAGGAGAAAAACTGTTTTTT. Protein: CSASRVVGEKLFF. The J gene is TRBJ1-4, the V gene TRBV20-1; possible D gene TRBD1, 5 bases. The CDR3 has 13 residues. V was clipped by 3 bases and J by 8 bases, with 13 bases between them. Germline V CDR1 and CDR2: DFQATT, SNEGSKA (reference sequence).

This clonotype was seen only a few times. The V and J genes are TRBV3-1 and TRBJ2-3, with D perhaps TRBD1 or TRBD2 (5 bases each). This CDR3 contains 16 residues. CDR1 LGHDT and CDR2 YNNKEL come from the germline V gene (reference sequence). Trimming took 0 bases from V and 3 from J, leaving 13 bases between them. CDR3 DNA sequence: TGTGCCAGCAGCCAAGATCTCGGGGCTATAACAGATACGCAGTATTTT. Translation: CASSQDLGAITDTQYF.